This is a list of T cell receptor beta chains from one sample in a study of CD8 T cells in ankylosing spondylitis. TCRdb processed the 5' RACE reads anew with MiXCR; each CDR3 protein has one entry. This sample has under 200,000 distinct CDR3 sequences, with 9.8% found just once. Sample: blood, either unsorted or a sorted T cell fraction (not recorded which). The receptors derive from a female donor with ankylosing spondylitis or in good health (not recorded which). Both conserved end residues are trimmed from each CDR3. Fields, in order: J gene, CDR3 length, V gene, CDR3 protein.

TRBJ2-3	13	TRBV28	ASSIQREGSDTQY
TRBJ2-7	13	TRBV4-3	ASSVRLAGAYEQY
TRBJ2-1	13	TRBV6-2/TRBV6-3	ASSYGLAYPEGQF
TRBJ2-7	13	TRBV28	ASSLSGTVHYEQY
TRBJ1-2	12	TRBV12-3/TRBV12-4	ASSLRGYNYGYT
TRBJ2-1	13	TRBV29-1	SVGAGGPSYNEQF
TRBJ2-3	12	TRBV20-1	SAIRVKDTDTQY
TRBJ2-5	12	TRBV27	ASSPQGSQETQY
TRBJ2-7	13	TRBV4-3	ASSQVADASYEQY
TRBJ2-1	15	TRBV9	ASTPALTSGRHNEQF
TRBJ2-5	14	TRBV21-1	ASSGGTSGKGETQY
TRBJ2-1	13	TRBV7-9	ASSPPGPSYNEQF
TRBJ2-1	13	TRBV15	ATSKLRRTFEAQF
TRBJ2-1	12	TRBV29-1	SAGGSGIYNEQF
TRBJ2-1	14	TRBV4-1	ASSRTPGQGYNEQF
TRBJ2-1	11	TRBV20-1	SAPEASYNEQF
TRBJ2-2	14	TRBV4-3	ASSHGTGGSTGELF
TRBJ2-7	12	TRBV25-1	ASGKSGPPYEQY
TRBJ2-1	12	TRBV7-9	ASSTVGLKDEQF
TRBJ1-2	12	TRBV4-3	ASSQSQGNYGYT
TRBJ2-6	13	TRBV27	ASSVLPPGANVLT
TRBJ2-7	17	TRBV7-8	ASSDEPMSRFGSSYEQY
TRBJ2-2	17	TRBV12-5	ASGLVFEGRPRDTGELF
TRBJ2-1	12	TRBV12-3/TRBV12-4	ATLWGTVNNEQF
TRBJ2-1	13	TRBV12-3/TRBV12-4	ASTLASGRGNEQF
TRBJ2-1	13	TRBV27	ASSLSGSIYNEQF
TRBJ1-4	11	TRBV12-3/TRBV12-4	ASSSDPAGKLF
TRBJ2-7	11	TRBV5-4	ASSFGLAGAPY
TRBJ1-1	12	TRBV27	ASSFGTENTEAF
TRBJ2-1	12	TRBV30	AWSESLGAPEQF
TRBJ2-7	13	TRBV4-3	ASSQANLAGYEQY
TRBJ2-7	14	TRBV20-1	SARDDVGAGGYEQY
TRBJ2-3	13	TRBV12-3/TRBV12-4	ASSYGTASTDTQY
TRBJ2-3	14	TRBV20-1	SARPPSGSLTDTQY
TRBJ2-5	13	TRBV20-1	SAGTGTYKQETQY
TRBJ1-5	11	TRBV25-1	ASSHGINQPQH
TRBJ1-5	13	TRBV30	AWSVWQGVNQPQH
TRBJ1-1	10	TRBV5-6	ASSDMNTEAF
TRBJ2-7	14	TRBV5-8	ASSFPTGRISYEQY
TRBJ1-1	12	TRBV5-1	ASSFGQGNTEAF
TRBJ2-7	13	TRBV28	ASSPHGTSGHEQY
TRBJ1-2	13	TRBV7-9	ASSPSGTGGDGYT
TRBJ2-7	13	TRBV16	ASSLGSVSGYEQY
TRBJ2-7	11	TRBV29-1	SVGPGKSYEQY
TRBJ1-5	12	TRBV4-1	ASSQEVKGAPQH
TRBJ1-1	12	TRBV29-1	SVEDSGVNTEAF
TRBJ1-6	10	TRBV7-2	ASSFGDSPLH
TRBJ2-1	13	TRBV9	ASSGGLAGDNEQF
TRBJ1-1	12	TRBV5-6	ASSLWGEDTEAF
TRBJ2-3	13	TRBV20-1	SAREIAGRTDTQY
TRBJ2-7	11	TRBV27	ASSQGQRYEQY
TRBJ2-1	13	TRBV7-2	ASSLKDPTYNEQF
TRBJ2-3	12	TRBV4-2	ASSQEAGVDTQY
TRBJ2-6	14	TRBV12-3/TRBV12-4	ASSFFRGSGANVLT
TRBJ1-4	13	TRBV6-1	ASKTEFATNEKLF
TRBJ2-6	16	TRBV4-3	ASSQSFSLSSGANVLT
TRBJ2-7	15	TRBV6-2/TRBV6-3	ASSTGTSLAGPYEQY
TRBJ2-6	14	TRBV5-5	ASSLAWAVGANVLT
TRBJ2-7	11	TRBV24-1	ATSEGDAYEQY